Each of the 5 T cell receptor beta chains below was sequenced from the same sample in a study of T cell repertoires in cytomegalovirus infection (dated by TCRdb to about 2019). The label giving this sample's treatment or condition can be read as: in vitro stimulation with specific CMV peptide epitopes to enrich CMV-specific T cells. These TCRs are of unknown antigen specificity. TCRdb lists the instrument as Illumina HiSeq 1500. TCRdb trimmed public reads at Q25 via fastp, called clones via MiXCR and kept in-frame beta chains. A single entry per CDR3 protein holds the most common genes and DNA from its merged rows. The sample has about 770,000 distinct CDR3 sequences on record, 25% to 35% of them singletons. Of the sample, under 15% falls within the top ten clones. Sample: cultured CD8+ T cells from PBMCs, taken from culture after CMV antigen stimulation. The origin of the receptors is a human donor in good health (CMV status not recorded). Some clones in this sample may be carry-over from other donors' samples.

In this sample, this clonotype turned up a few times. The chain is built from TRBV7-2 and TRBJ2-7; D is undetermined. Trimming pared 5 bases from V and 4 bases from J, leaving 15 bases between. Germline lookup yields CDR1 SGHTA and CDR2 FQGNSA. CDR3 size: 14 residues. The CDR3 loop is CASSPGSLGYEQYF. CDR3 DNA sequence: TGTGCCAGCAGCCCGGGCTCCCTGGGGTACGAGCAGTACTTC.

This clonotype turned up a few times. V gene TRBV7-6 combines with J gene TRBJ2-2, with 7 positions matching TRBD1. Germline lookup yields CDR1 SGHVS and CDR2 FNYEAQ. V was pared by 11 bases and J by 4 bases, with 4 bases of the junction left unmatched. This CDR3 region has 12 residues. CDR3 protein: CAWDSSTGELFF. The CDR3, as DNA: TGTGCCTGGGACAGTTCCACCGGGGAGCTGTTTTTT. Looking up the rest from reference TRBV7-6 and TRBJ2-2 gives the full variable domain: GAGVSQSPRYKVTKRGQDVALRCDPISGHVSLYWYRQALGQGPEFLTYFNYEAQQDKSGLPNDRFSAERPEGSISTLTIQRTEQRDSAMYRCAWDSSTGELFFGEGSRLTVL.

V usage is TRBV28 and J usage is TRBJ1-1; a weak D match, TRBD1 (6 bases). CDR1 and CDR2 (germline): MDHEN, SYDVKM. Trimming stripped 6 bases from V and 4 bases from J, with 15 bases between. CDR3 length: 14 residues. The CDR3 sequence: CASSLQGEITEAFF. The CDR3 region has the DNA TGTGCCAGCAGCCTACAGGGAGAGATCACTGAAGCTTTCTTT.

This clonotype was found a few times. The V call is TRBV27, the J call TRBJ1-2; D gene uncertain. Looked up from germline, CDR1 is MNHEY and CDR2 is SMNVEV (reference sequence). CDR3 length: 14 residues. The ends were cut back, 5 bases at V and 6 bases at J, with 16 bases in the middle. CDR3 DNA sequence: TGTGCCAGCAGTCTTCAATTAGGCCGAGATGGCTACACCTTC. It encodes CASSLQLGRDGYTF.

This clonotype was seen more than once but under ten times. The chain has TRBV7-9 and TRBJ1-2; no firm D call. CDR1 SEHNR and CDR2 FQNEAQ come from the germline V gene (reference sequence). The CDR3 consists of 14 residues. Trimming removed 4 bases at V and 1 base at J, with 10 bases between. CDR3 sequence reads: CASSSSTDNYGYTF. DNA of the CDR3: TGTGCCAGCAGCTCCTCGACTGATAACTATGGCTACACCTTC.